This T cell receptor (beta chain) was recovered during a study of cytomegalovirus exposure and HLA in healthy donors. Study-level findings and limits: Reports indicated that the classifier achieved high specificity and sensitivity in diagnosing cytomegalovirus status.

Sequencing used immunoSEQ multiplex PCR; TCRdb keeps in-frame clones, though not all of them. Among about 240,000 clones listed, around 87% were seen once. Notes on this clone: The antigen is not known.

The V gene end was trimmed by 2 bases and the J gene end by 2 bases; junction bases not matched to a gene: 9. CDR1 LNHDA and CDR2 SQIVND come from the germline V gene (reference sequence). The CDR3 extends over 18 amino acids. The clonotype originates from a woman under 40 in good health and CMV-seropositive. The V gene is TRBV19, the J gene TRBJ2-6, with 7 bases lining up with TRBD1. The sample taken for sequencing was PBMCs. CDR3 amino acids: CASSIRTVRGTGANVLTF. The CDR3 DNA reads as TGTGCCAGTAGTATACGGACAGTCAGGGGGACTGGGGCCAACGTCCTGACTTTC.